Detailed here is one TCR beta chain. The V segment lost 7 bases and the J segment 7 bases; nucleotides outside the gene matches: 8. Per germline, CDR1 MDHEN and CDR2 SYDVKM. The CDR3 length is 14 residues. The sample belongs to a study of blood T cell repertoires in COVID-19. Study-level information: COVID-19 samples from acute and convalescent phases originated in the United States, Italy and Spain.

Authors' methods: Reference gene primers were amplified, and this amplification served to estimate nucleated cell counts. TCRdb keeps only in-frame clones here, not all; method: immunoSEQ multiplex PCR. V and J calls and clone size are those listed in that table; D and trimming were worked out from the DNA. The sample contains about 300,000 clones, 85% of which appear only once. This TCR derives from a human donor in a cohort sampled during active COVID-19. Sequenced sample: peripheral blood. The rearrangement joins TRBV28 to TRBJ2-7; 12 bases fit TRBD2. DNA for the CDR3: TGTGCCAGCACCGAGACTAGCGGGAGTAGTGAGCAGTACTTC. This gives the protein CASTETSGSSEQYF.